This TCR beta chain came from a study of blood T cell repertoires in COVID-19. Study summary: The study drew acute and convalescent COVID-19 samples from the United States, Italy and Spain. The cDNA or gDNA used as material had been derived from T cells, B-cell-depleted T cells, or PBMCs.

Study processing details: Amplification of reference gene primers was used by the study to estimate nucleated cell counts. Profiling relied on immunoSEQ multiplex PCR, and the TCRdb table lists in-frame clones only, not all of them. The V and J calls and the clone size are those of that table, but D and trimming were determined from the DNA. The sample records 250,000 to 300,000 clones, about 89% being singletons. Material for sequencing was peripheral blood. The source of this sequence is a woman aged 40 to 55 who had recovered from COVID-19.

The CDR3 DNA follows: TGCGCCAGCAGCCAAGTTTCCCAGGCCGCCTATGGCTACACCTTC. It encodes CASSQVSQAAYGYTF. This chain joins TRBV4-1 and TRBJ1-2; D call uncertain. V gave up 1 base and J gave up 4 bases, with 13 bases separating them. From germline, CDR1 is MGHRA and CDR2 YSYEKL. This CDR3 spans 15 amino acids.